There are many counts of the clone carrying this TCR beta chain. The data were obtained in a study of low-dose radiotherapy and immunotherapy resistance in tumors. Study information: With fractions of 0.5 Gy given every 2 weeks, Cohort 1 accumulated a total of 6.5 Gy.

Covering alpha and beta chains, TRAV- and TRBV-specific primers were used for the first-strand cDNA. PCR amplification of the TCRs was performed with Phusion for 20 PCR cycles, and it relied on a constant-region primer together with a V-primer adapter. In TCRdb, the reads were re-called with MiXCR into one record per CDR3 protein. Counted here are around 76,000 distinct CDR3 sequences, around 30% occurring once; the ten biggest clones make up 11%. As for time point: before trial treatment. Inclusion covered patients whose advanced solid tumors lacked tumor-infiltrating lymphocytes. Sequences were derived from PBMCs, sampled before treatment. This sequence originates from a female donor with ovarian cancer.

Here the CDR3 reads CASSPIIRVSIGTDTQYF. For the CDR3, the DNA is TGTGCCAGCTCACCAATAATAAGGGTCTCGATCGGCACAGATACGCAGTATTTT. This sequence joins TRBV18 and TRBJ2-3; D gene ambiguous. The CDR3 contains 18 residues. Germline values: CDR1 KGHSH, CDR2 LQKENI. Trimming cost V 2 bases and J 1 base, with 19 bases left between them.